These 26 T cell receptor beta chains were sequenced from one sample in a study of PD-1 blockade in classical Hodgkin lymphoma. Sequencing used immunoSEQ multiplex PCR; TCRdb keeps in-frame clones, though not all of them. The sample includes tens of thousands of clones, approximately 90% of them seen just once. Time point given: cycle 4 day 1 (C4D1), after 6 weeks of nivolumab. With no exception, relapse followed autologous stem cell transplantation in all patients, and brentuximab vedotin exposure varied. Investigators isolated CD4+ T cells from thawed PBMCs through magnetic negative selection. The sequences come from CD4+ T cells from blood, collected before the fourth cycle of nivolumab. Receptors originate from a human donor with classical Hodgkin lymphoma.

The rearrangement joins TRBV6-1 to TRBJ2-7; unclear D gene. The V and J ends lost 2 bases and 0 bases respectively, with 14 bases between them. This CDR3 has 16 residues. The V gene's germline CDR1 is MNHNS and CDR2 SASEGT. CDR3 sequence (DNA): TGTGCCAGCAGTGAAAGGTCGCGGACCTTCTCCTACGAGCAGTACTTC. It specifies CASSERSRTFSYEQYF.

The count of this clone is one. The rearrangement joins TRBV15 to TRBJ2-1; no clear D gene. CDR3 length: 14 residues. V lost 3 bases to trimming and J lost 0 bases, with 6 bases between them. Germline V CDR1 and CDR2: LNHNV, YYDKDF (reference sequence). The CDR3, as DNA: TGTGCCACCAGCAGGCCGGGCTCCTACAATGAGCAGTTCTTC. Translation gives CATSRPGSYNEQFF.

The chain employs TRBV28 and TRBJ1-1, with D unresolved. CDR1 and CDR2 from the germline V gene are MDHEN and SYDVKM. This CDR3 has 13 amino acids. The V end lost 2 bases, the J end lost 6 bases, and 10 bases lay between the germline ends. CDR3 DNA sequence: TGTGCCAGCAGTTTAAGGCGCAGCGCTGAAGCTTTCTTT. Translating it yields CASSLRRSAEAFF.

This chain joins TRBV27 and TRBJ2-3; 8 bases map to TRBD2. This CDR3 is built from 17 residues. Germline lookup yields CDR1 MNHEY and CDR2 SMNVEV (reference sequence). The junction had 9 bases not matched to a gene; V was cut back by 2 bases and J by 2 bases. CDR3 loop: CASSLNLLAGATDTQYF. The DNA of the CDR3 is TGTGCCAGCAGTTTAAACCTCCTAGCGGGTGCCACAGATACGCAGTATTTT.

The chain combines TRBV10-2 with TRBJ2-7; TRBD2 agrees at 10 bases. Per the germline V gene, CDR1 is WSHSY and CDR2 is SAAADI. Trimming removed 6 bases from V and 4 bases from J; junction bases left unmatched: 12. There are 16 residues in the CDR3. CDR3 in amino acids: CASRTPSGSSLYEQYF. The CDR3 region has the DNA TGCGCCAGCAGGACCCCTAGCGGGAGTTCCCTATACGAGCAGTACTTC.

The chain links TRBV4-1 to TRBJ2-7; no clear D. V was trimmed by 4 bases and J by 2 bases, leaving 21 bases between them. CDR1 is MGHRA and CDR2 is YSYEKL in the germline V gene. CDR3 size: 17 residues. The CDR3 DNA sequence: TGCGCCAGCAGCCTACCCCCCCGAACCGACAAACCCTACGAGCAGTACTTC. It encodes CASSLPPRTDKPYEQYF.

The chain links TRBV11-3 to TRBJ2-3; D not certain. The germline V gene has CDR1 SGHNT and CDR2 YENEEA. CDR3 length equals 13 residues. Between the trimmed V and J ends, which lost 3 bases and 0 bases, there was a span of 4 bases. The CDR3 DNA is TGTGCCAGCAGCTTCGGTAGCACAGATACGCAGTATTTT. Amino acid sequence: CASSFGSTDTQYF. The variable domain in full, with the rest retrieved from reference TRBV11-3 and TRBJ2-3, is EAGVVQSPRYKIIEKKQPVAFWCNPISGHNTLYWYLQNLGQGPELLIRYENEEAVDDSQLPKDRFSAERLKGVDSTLKIQPAELGDSAVYLCASSFGSTDTQYFGPGTRLTVL.

The chain couples TRBV5-1 to TRBJ2-3; D might be TRBD1 (9 bases). Trimming took 4 bases from V and 4 from J, leaving 19 bases between them. The CDR3 extends over 16 amino acids. Germline values: CDR1 SGHRS, CDR2 YFSETQ. In DNA form, the CDR3 reads TGCGCCAGCAGCCCGGGAGGGGACAGGGTTGCAGATACGCAGTATTTT. Amino acid sequence: CASSPGGDRVADTQYF.

The chain recombines TRBV7-9 with TRBJ1-4; no clear D gene. V was clipped by 7 bases and J by 1 base, with 13 bases between them. The germline gives CDR1 SEHNR, CDR2 FQNEAQ (reference sequence). This CDR3 spans 15 amino acids. CDR3 nucleotides: TGTGCCAGCACACCCCAAAGGAGAACTAATGAAAAACTGTTTTTT. Translating it yields CASTPQRRTNEKLFF.

The V and J genes are TRBV5-4 and TRBJ2-2; D is unclear. Trimming cost V 4 bases and J 0 bases, with 13 bases left between them. Per the germline V gene, CDR1 is SGHNT and CDR2 is YYREEE (reference sequence). The CDR3 totals 16 residues. The chain's CDR3 is CASSALASTNTGELFF. In nucleotides, the CDR3 is TGTGCCAGCAGCGCACTGGCGTCCACGAACACCGGGGAGCTGTTTTTT.

A few counts support this clone. This chain links TRBV2 with TRBJ1-6; D not certain. CDR1 SNHLY and CDR2 FYNNEI come from the germline V gene. CDR3 length equals 12 residues. Trimming removed 6 bases from V and 4 bases from J, with 4 bases in between. As DNA, the CDR3 is TGTGCCAGCAGGTCTTATAATTCACCCCTCCACTTT. Amino acids: CASRSYNSPLHF.

The chain is built from TRBV5-4 and TRBJ2-1, with D hard to call. V lost 4 bases and J 6 bases, leaving 17 bases between the germline ends. Looked up from germline, CDR1 is SGHNT and CDR2 is YYREEE (reference sequence). The CDR3 totals 15 residues. The CDR3 nucleotides read TGTGCCAGCAGCCGCGGCGGCATGTCCGTCAATGAGCAGTTCTTC. Translation gives CASSRGGMSVNEQFF.

The rearrangement uses TRBV10-3 and TRBJ2-7, with 7 bases matching TRBD1. The CDR3 covers 13 residues. The ends lost 7 bases at V and 6 bases at J; junction bases unmatched: 9. Germline CDR1 reads ENHRY; CDR2 reads SYGVKD. In DNA form, the CDR3 reads TGTGCCATCAACAAGGGACAGTCTTCCGAGCAGTACTTC. Translation: CAINKGQSSEQYF.

V usage is TRBV28 and J usage is TRBJ1-4; no definite D call. CDR1 and CDR2 (germline): MDHEN, SYDVKM. This CDR3 contains 12 residues. Trimming left V 4 bases short and J 7 bases short, with 7 bases between. The CDR3 DNA follows: TGTGCCAGCAGTTCGGTCGCTGAAAAACTGTTTTTT. Its protein is CASSSVAEKLFF.

J is TRBJ2-7 and V is TRBV5-1; possible D gene TRBD2, 5 bases. Germline values: CDR1 SGHRS, CDR2 YFSETQ. V gave up 9 bases and J gave up 2 bases, with 21 bases separating them. This CDR3 is built from 15 residues. CDR3: CANNLSDYKTYEQYF. The CDR3 nucleotides are TGCGCCAACAACCTTTCTGACTATAAGACCTACGAGCAGTACTTC.

This sequence joins TRBV19 and TRBJ2-4; D uncertain. V was cut by 5 bases and J by 0 bases, with 5 bases left in between. The V gene's germline CDR1 is LNHDA and CDR2 SQIVND (reference sequence). This CDR3 has 13 residues. The CDR3 loop reads CASSYSAKNIQYF. The CDR3 coding sequence is TGTGCCAGTAGTTACTCAGCCAAAAACATTCAGTACTTC.

The chain joins TRBV5-5 to TRBJ2-7, with TRBD2 identical over 8 bases. Germline CDR1 and CDR2: SGHKS and YYEKEE (reference sequence). V shed 4 bases, J shed 2 bases, and the junction held 5 bases outside the gene matches. The CDR3 has 14 residues. CDR3 loop: CASSPTGGPYEQYF. Here the CDR3 DNA reads TGTGCCAGCAGCCCCACGGGGGGGCCCTACGAGCAGTACTTC.

The V and J genes are TRBV1 and TRBJ2-3; TRBD2, as called in the table, went unchecked against the DNA. TRBV1 is listed as a pseudogene. The CDR3 consists of 16 residues. This CDR3 reads CTSSHRRGLAGSTQYF. CDR3 coding DNA: TGCACCAGCAGCCACCGTAGGGGACTAGCAGGGAGCACGCAGTATTTT.

The genes are TRBV7-9 and TRBJ2-2; a weak D match, TRBD2 (7 bases). The CDR3 has 17 amino acids. V dropped 1 base and J dropped 5 bases, with 17 bases sitting between them. The germline V gene encodes CDR1 SEHNR and CDR2 FQNEAQ (reference sequence). The chain's CDR3 is CASSLGSGTRGTGELFF. CDR3 sequence (DNA): TGTGCCAGCAGCTTAGGAAGCGGGACAAGGGGGACCGGGGAGCTGTTTTTT.

This chain links TRBV4-1 with TRBJ1-2; perhaps TRBD1 as D (5 bases). The ends were cut back, 3 bases at V and 1 base at J, with 15 bases in the middle. The CDR3 spans 16 residues. Looked up from germline, CDR1 is MGHRA and CDR2 is YSYEKL. The DNA for the CDR3 is TGCGCCAGCAGCCAGGGGGGTACATTTGTTAACTATGGCTACACCTTC. Encoded protein: CASSQGGTFVNYGYTF.

The chain has TRBV19 and TRBJ2-2, with 11 nucleotides matching TRBD1. V trimming: 6 bases; J trimming: 5 bases; junction bases outside the gene matches: 5. Germline V CDR1 and CDR2: LNHDA, SQIVND (reference sequence). CDR3 length equals 15 residues. CDR3: CASSGDRGYTGELFF. For the CDR3, the DNA is TGTGCCAGTAGCGGGGACAGGGGGTATACCGGGGAGCTGTTTTTT. The complete variable domain, with remaining parts taken from reference TRBV19 and TRBJ2-2, reads DGGITQSPKYLFRKEGQNVTLSCEQNLNHDAMYWYRQDPGQGLRLIYYSQIVNDFQKGDIAEGYSVSREKKESFPLTVTSAQKNPTAFYLCASSGDRGYTGELFFGEGSRLTVL.

This chain links TRBV5-1 with TRBJ2-2, with D hard to call. Trimming removed 5 bases from V and 4 bases from J, with 12 bases in between. Germline V gene data show CDR1 as SGHRS and CDR2 as YFSETQ. This CDR3 region has 14 residues. CDR3 residues: CASRGMATTGELFF. The CDR3 DNA reads TGCGCCAGCAGGGGTATGGCTACCACCGGGGAGCTGTTTTTT.

The chain combines TRBV9 with TRBJ2-1, with 7 bases identical to TRBD2. The V gene end was trimmed by 3 bases and the J gene end by 6 bases; junction bases not matched to a gene: 9. There are 15 residues in the CDR3. Germline-derived CDR1 and CDR2 are SGDLS and YYNGEE. The CDR3 is CASSAWGGGINEQFF. CDR3 sequence (DNA): TGTGCCAGCAGCGCTTGGGGCGGGGGTATCAATGAGCAGTTCTTC.

The J gene is TRBJ2-5, the V gene TRBV7-9; the D gene could be TRBD1 or TRBD2 (7 bases each). Germline values: CDR1 SEHNR, CDR2 FQNEAQ (reference sequence). V lost 2 bases and J 5 bases, leaving 15 bases between the germline ends. The CDR3 is 15 amino acids. DNA of the CDR3: TGTGCCAGCAGCTTAAGGGAGGGGGCTGGGGAGACCCAGTACTTC. This gives the protein CASSLREGAGETQYF. The whole variable domain, remainder taken from reference TRBV7-9 and TRBJ2-5, is DTGVSQNPRHKITKRGQNVTFRCDPISEHNRLYWYRQTLGQGPEFLTYFQNEAQLEKSRLLSDRFSAERPKGSFSTLEIQRTEQGDSAMYLCASSLREGAGETQYFGPGTRLLVL.

This clone was detected a few times. J is TRBJ1-5 and V is TRBV28; TRBD1 matches 9 bases. Germline-derived CDR1 and CDR2 are MDHEN and SYDVKM. The CDR3 is 13 amino acids. V lost 6 bases to trimming and J lost 7 bases; unmatched junction nucleotides: 4. CDR3 amino acids: CASRGQGGQPQHF. The CDR3 bases are TGTGCCAGCAGGGGACAGGGTGGCCAGCCCCAGCATTTT.

The V and J genes are TRBV29-1 and TRBJ2-2, with 11 bases fitting TRBD2. Germline CDR1 and CDR2: SQVTM and ANQGSEA. The CDR3 runs 14 residues. The ends lost 6 bases at V and 6 bases at J; junction bases unmatched: 6. The CDR3 bases are TGCAGCGTCAATAGCGGGGGGGCCCCCGGGGAGCTGTTTTTT. It yields the protein CSVNSGGAPGELFF.